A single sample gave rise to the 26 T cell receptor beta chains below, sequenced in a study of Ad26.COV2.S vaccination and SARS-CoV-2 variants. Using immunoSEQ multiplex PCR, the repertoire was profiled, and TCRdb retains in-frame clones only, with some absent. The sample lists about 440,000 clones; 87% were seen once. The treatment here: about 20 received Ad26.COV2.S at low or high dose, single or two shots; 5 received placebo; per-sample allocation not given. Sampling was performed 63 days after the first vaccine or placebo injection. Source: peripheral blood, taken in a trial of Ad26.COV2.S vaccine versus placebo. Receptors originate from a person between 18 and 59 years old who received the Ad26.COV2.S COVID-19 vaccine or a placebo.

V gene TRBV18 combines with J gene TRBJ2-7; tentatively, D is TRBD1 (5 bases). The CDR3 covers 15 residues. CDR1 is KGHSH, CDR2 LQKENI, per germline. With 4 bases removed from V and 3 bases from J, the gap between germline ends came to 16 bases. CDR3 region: CASSQRTTLNYEQYF. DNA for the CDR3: TGTGCCAGCTCACAACGGACAACACTAAACTACGAGCAGTACTTC.

The CDR3 nucleotides are TGTGCCAGTAGTAAACTAGCGGCCCTCAACAATGAGCAGTTCTTC. It encodes CASSKLAALNNEQFF. The gene calls are TRBV19 and TRBJ2-1, with 8 bases lining up with TRBD2. This CDR3 is built from 15 residues. The germline CDR1 and CDR2 sequences are LNHDA and SQIVND (reference sequence). Trimming removed 4 bases from V and 5 bases from J; junction bases left unmatched: 7.

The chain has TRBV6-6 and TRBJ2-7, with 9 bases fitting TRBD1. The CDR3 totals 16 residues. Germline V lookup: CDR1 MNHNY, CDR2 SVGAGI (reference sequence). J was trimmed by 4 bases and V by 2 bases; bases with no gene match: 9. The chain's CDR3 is CASSYRPPGQGYEQYF. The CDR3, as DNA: TGTGCCAGCAGTTACAGGCCACCGGGACAGGGATACGAGCAGTACTTC.

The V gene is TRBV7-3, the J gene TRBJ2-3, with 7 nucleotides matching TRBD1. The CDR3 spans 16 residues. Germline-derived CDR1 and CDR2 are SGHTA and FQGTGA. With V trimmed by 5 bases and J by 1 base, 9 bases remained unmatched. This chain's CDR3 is CASSPVAGTGTDTQYF. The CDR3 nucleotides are TGTGCCAGCAGCCCCGTGGCCGGGACAGGCACAGATACGCAGTATTTT.

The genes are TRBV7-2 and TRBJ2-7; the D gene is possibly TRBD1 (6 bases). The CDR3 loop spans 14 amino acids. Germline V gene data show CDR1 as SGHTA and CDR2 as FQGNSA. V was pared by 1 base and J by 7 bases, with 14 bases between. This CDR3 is CASSLEWGPREQYF. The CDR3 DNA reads TGTGCCAGCAGCTTAGAATGGGGGCCCCGGGAGCAGTACTTC.

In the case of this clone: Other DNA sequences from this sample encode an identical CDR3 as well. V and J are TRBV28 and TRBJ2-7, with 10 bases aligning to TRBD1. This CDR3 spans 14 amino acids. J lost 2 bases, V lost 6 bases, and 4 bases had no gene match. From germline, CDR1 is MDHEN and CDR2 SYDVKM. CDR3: CASSRTGGTYEQYF. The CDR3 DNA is TGTGCCAGCAGCCGGACAGGGGGAACCTACGAGCAGTACTTC.

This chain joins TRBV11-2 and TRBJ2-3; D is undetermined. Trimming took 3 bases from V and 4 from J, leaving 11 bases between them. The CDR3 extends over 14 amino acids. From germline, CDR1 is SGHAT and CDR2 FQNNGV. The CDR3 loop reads CASSFRRTPDTQYF. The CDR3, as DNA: TGTGCCAGCAGCTTTAGGCGTACCCCAGATACGCAGTATTTT.

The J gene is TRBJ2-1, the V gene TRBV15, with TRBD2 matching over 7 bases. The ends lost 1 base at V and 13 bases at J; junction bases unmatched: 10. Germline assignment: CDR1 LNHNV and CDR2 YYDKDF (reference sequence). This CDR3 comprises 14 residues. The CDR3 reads CATSRGGREWYQFF. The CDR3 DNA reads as TGTGCCACCAGCAGAGGAGGGAGGGAATGGTATCAGTTCTTC.

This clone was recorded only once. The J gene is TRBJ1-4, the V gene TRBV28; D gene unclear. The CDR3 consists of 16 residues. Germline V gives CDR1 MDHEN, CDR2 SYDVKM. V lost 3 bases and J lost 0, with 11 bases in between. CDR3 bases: TGTGCCAGCAGTTTGGAAGTTTCTTCAACTAATGAAAAACTGTTTTTT. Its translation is CASSLEVSSTNEKLFF.

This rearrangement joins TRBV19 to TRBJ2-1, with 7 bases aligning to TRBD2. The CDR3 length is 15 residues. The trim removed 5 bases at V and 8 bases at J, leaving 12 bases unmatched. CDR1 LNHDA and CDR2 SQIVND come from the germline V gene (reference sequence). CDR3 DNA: TGTGCCAGTAGTCTGGGGAGCGGGAACCGGGATGAGCAGTTCTTC. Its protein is CASSLGSGNRDEQFF. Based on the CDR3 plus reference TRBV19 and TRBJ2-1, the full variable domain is DGGITQSPKYLFRKEGQNVTLSCEQNLNHDAMYWYRQDPGQGLRLIYYSQIVNDFQKGDIAEGYSVSREKKESFPLTVTSAQKNPTAFYLCASSLGSGNRDEQFFGPGTRLTVL.

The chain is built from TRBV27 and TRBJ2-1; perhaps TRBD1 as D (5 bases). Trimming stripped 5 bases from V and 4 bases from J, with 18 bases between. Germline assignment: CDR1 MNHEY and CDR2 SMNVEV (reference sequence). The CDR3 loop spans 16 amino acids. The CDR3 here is CASSPRQFRSYNEQFF. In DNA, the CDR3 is TGTGCCAGCAGTCCGCGACAGTTCCGGTCGTACAATGAGCAGTTCTTC.

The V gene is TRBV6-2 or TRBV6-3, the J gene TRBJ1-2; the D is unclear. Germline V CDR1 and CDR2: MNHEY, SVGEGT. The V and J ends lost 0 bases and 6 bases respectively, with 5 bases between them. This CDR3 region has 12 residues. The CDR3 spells CASSYSSDGYTF. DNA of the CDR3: TGTGCCAGCAGTTACTCGAGTGATGGCTACACCTTC.

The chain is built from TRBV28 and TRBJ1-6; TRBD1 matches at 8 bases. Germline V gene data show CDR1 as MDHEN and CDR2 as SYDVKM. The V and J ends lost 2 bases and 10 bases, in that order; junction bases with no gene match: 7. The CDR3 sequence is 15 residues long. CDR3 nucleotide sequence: TGTGCCAGCAGTTTAAACGTCCAGGGGGCATCACCCCTCCACTTT. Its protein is CASSLNVQGASPLHF.

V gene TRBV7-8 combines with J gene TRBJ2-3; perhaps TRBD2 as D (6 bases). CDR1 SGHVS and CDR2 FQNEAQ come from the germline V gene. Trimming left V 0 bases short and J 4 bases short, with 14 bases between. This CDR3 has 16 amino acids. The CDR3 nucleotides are TGTGCCAGCAGCTTAGCTCCGGGAGCAGTGTCAGATACGCAGTATTTT. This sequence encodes CASSLAPGAVSDTQYF. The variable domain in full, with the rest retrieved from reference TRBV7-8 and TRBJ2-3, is GAGVSQSPRYKVAKRGQDVALRCDPISGHVSLFWYQQALGQGPEFLTYFQNEAQLDKSGLPSDRFFAERPEGSVSTLKIQRTQQEDSAVYLCASSLAPGAVSDTQYFGPGTRLTVL.

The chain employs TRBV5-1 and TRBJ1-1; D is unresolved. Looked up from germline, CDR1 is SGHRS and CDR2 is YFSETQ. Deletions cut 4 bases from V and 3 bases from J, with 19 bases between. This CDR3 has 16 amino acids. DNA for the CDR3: TGCGCCAGCAGCCGGGATCTGGACCGTGGCTACACTGAAGCTTTCTTT. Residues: CASSRDLDRGYTEAFF.

CDR3 region: CSVAVGGLANEKLFF. CDR3 nucleotides: TGCAGCGTGGCTGTTGGGGGGCTCGCTAATGAAAAACTGTTTTTT. The V call is TRBV29-1, the J call TRBJ1-4, with D possibly being TRBD1 (6 bases). Germline V gene data show CDR1 as SQVTM and CDR2 as ANQGSEA. Trimming cost V 6 bases and J 3 bases, with 17 bases left between them. The CDR3 length is 15 residues.

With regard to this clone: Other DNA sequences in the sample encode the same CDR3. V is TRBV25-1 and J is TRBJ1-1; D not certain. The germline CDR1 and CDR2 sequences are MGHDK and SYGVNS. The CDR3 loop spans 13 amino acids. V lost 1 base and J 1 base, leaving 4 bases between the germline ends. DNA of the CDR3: TGTGCCAGCAGTGAATCCGGGAACACTGAAGCTTTCTTT. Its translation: CASSESGNTEAFF.

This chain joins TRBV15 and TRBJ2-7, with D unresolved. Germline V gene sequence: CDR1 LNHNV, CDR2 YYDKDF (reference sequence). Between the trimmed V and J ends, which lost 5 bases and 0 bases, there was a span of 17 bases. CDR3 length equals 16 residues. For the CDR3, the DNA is TGTGCCACCAGCCCCGGGTTTGTCCCGAGCTCCTACGAGCAGTACTTC. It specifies CATSPGFVPSSYEQYF.

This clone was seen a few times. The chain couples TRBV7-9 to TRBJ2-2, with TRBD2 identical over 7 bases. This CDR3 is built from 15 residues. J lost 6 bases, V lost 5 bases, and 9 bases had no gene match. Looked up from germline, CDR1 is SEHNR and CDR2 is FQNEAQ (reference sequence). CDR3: CASSPHGGGAGELFF. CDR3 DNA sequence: TGTGCCAGCAGCCCCCATGGGGGAGGGGCCGGGGAGCTGTTTTTT.

CDR3 coding DNA: TGTGCCAGCAGCCCGGACAGGGGAGGAGATACGCAGTATTTT. As protein: CASSPDRGGDTQYF. The V gene is TRBV7-2, the J gene TRBJ2-3, with 9 bases aligning to TRBD1. The CDR3 extends over 14 amino acids. V shed 5 bases, J shed 5 bases, and the junction held 5 bases outside the gene matches. Germline CDR1 SGHTA, CDR2 FQGNSA. Complete variable domain (other parts from reference TRBV7-2 and TRBJ2-3): GAGVSQSPSNKVTEKGKDVELRCDPISGHTALYWYRQSLGQGLEFLIYFQGNSAPDKSGLPSDRFSAERTGGSVSTLTIQRTQQEDSAVYLCASSPDRGGDTQYFGPGTRLTVL.

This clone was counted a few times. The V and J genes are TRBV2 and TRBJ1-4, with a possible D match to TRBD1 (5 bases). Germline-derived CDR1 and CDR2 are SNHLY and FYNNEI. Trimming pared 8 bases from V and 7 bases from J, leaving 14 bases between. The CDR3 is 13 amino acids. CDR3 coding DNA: TGTGCCAGCGGACTAGGGACTTCTGAAAAACTGTTTTTT. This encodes CASGLGTSEKLFF.

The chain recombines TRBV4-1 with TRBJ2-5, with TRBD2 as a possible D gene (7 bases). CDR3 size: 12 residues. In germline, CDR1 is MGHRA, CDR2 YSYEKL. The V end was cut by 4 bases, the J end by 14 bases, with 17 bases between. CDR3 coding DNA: TGCGCCAGCAGCCCGTTGGGGGGGGCGCGATACTTC. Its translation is CASSPLGGARYF.

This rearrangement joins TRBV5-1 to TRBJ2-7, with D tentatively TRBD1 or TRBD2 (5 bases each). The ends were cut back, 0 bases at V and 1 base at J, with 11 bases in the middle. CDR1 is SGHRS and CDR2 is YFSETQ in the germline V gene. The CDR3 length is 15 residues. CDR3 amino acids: CASSLGGTGSYEQYF. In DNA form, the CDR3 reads TGCGCCAGCAGCTTGGGTGGGACCGGTTCCTACGAGCAGTACTTC.

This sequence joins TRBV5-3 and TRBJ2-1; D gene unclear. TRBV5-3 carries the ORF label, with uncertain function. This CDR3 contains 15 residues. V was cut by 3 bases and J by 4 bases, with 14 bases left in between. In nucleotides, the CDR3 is TGTGCCAGAAGCTCCAGACGAAAGGCATACAATGAGCAGTTCTTC. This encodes CARSSRRKAYNEQFF.

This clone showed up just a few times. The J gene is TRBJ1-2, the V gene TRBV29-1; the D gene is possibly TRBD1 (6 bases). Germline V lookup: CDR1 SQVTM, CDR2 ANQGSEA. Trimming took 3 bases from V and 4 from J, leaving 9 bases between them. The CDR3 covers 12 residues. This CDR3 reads CSVDRQVYGYTF. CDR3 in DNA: TGCAGCGTTGATAGACAGGTCTATGGCTACACCTTC.

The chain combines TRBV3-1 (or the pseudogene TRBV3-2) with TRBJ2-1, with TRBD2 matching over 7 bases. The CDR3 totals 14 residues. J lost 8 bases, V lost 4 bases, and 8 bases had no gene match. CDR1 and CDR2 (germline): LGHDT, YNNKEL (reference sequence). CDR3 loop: CASSPAWGRDEQFF. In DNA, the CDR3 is TGTGCCAGCAGCCCGGCGTGGGGGAGGGATGAGCAGTTCTTC.